The present TCR beta chain was sequenced within a study of T-cell reconstitution after alpha-beta-depleted transplantation in children. Study-wide results and caveats: Reportedly, only several hundred clones from non-depleted graft cells drove alpha-beta T-cell counts at about two months.

Using unique molecular identifiers, the investigators prepared the TCRbeta library. TCRdb re-analysed the PCR reads in MiXCR, keeping a single row per CDR3 protein. The table lists about 200,000 distinct CDR3 sequences, around a sixth of them singletons. CDR1 is DFQATT and CDR2 is SNEGSKA in the germline V gene (reference sequence). Unmatched junction bases numbered 9, after V lost 1 base and J lost 0 bases. The CDR3 totals 17 residues. Points on this clonotype: Its antigen is undetermined.

V and J are TRBV20-1 and TRBJ2-5; 9 nucleotides line up with TRBD2. Sequenced here: PBMCs, mostly from graft donor cells, sampled 360 days after TCRalphabeta/CD19-depleted stem cell transplant. This TCR derives from a male patient aged 2 to 9 who had a stem cell transplant for acute lymphoblastic leukemia, so the T cells may come from the graft donor. As DNA, the CDR3 is TGCAGTGCTAGAGTCCCCCTGCGACTAGCGGACCAAGAGACCCAGTACTTC. Its translation is CSARVPLRLADQETQYF.